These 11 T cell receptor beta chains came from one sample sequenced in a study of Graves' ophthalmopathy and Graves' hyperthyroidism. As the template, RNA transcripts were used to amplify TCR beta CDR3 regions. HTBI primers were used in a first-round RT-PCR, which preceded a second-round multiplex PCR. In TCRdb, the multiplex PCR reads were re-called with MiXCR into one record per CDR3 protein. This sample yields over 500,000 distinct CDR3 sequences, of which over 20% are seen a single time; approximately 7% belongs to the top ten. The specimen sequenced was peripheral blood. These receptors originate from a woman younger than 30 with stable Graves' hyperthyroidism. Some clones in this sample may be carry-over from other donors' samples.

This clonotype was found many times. The CDR3: CASSLEAGFGYTF. The CDR3 DNA follows: TGTGCCAGCAGCTTAGAGGCAGGGTTTGGCTACACCTTC. The chain joins TRBV7-2 to TRBJ1-2, with a tentative D call TRBD1 (5 bases). The CDR3 has 13 residues. V was trimmed by 1 base and J by 7 bases, leaving 10 bases between them. CDR1 and CDR2 from the germline V gene are SGHTA and FQGNSA.

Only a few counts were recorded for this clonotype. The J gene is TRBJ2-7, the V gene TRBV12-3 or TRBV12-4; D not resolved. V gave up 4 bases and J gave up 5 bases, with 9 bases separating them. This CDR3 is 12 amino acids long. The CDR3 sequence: CASSSQVHEQYF. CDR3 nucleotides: TGTGCCAGCAGTTCCCAGGTCCACGAGCAGTACTTC.

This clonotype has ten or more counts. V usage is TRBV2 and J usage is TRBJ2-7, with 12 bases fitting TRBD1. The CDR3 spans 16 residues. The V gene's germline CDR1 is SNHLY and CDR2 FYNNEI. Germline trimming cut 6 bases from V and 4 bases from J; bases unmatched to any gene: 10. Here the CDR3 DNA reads TGTGCCAGCAGAACTCCGGGACAGGGGGCGTCTTACGAGCAGTACTTC. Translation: CASRTPGQGASYEQYF.

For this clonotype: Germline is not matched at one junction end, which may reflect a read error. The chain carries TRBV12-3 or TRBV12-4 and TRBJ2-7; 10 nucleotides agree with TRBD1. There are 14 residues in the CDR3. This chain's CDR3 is CASGLDRGPYEQYF. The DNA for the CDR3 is TGTGCCAGCGGTTTAGACAGGGGGCCTTACGAGCAGTACTTC.

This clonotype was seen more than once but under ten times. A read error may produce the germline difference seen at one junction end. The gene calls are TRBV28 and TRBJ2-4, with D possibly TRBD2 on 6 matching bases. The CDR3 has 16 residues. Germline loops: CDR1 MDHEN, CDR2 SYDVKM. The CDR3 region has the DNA TGTGCCAGCAGTTTAGGAAGGACGGGAGCCAAAAACATTCAATACTTC. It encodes CASSLGRTGAKNIQYF.

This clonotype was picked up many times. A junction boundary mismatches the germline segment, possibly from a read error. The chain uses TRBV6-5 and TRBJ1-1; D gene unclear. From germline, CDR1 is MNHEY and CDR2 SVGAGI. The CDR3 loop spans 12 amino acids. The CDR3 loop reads CASSYSNGVPLF. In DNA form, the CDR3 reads TGTGCCAGCAGTTACTCGAACGGGGTTCCCCTGTTT.

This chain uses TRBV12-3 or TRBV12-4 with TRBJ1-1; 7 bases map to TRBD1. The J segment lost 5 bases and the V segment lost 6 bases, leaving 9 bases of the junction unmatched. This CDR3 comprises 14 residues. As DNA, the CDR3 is TGTGCCAGCAGAACGACGACAGGGCGGACTGAAGCTTTCTTT. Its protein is CASRTTTGRTEAFF.

CDR3 sequence: CAWSRTGGEETQYF. In DNA form, the CDR3 reads TGTGCCTGGAGTAGGACAGGGGGGGAAGAGACCCAGTACTTC. V usage is TRBV30 and J usage is TRBJ2-5, with 10 nucleotides matching TRBD1. From germline, CDR1 is GTSNPN and CDR2 SVGIG (reference sequence). This CDR3 has 14 amino acids. The junction had 3 bases not matched to a gene; V was cut back by 2 bases and J by 3 bases.

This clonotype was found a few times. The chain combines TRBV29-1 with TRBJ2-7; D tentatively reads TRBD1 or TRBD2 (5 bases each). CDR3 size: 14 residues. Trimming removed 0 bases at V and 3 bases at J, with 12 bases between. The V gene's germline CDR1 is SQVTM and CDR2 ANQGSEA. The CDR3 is CSVEEGLGGYEQYF. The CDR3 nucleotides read TGCAGCGTTGAAGAGGGGCTAGGAGGCTACGAGCAGTACTTC.

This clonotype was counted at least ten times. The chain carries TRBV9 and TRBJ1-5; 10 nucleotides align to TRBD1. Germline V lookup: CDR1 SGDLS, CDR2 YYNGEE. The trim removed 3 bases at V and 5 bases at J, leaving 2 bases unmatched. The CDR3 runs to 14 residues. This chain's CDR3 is CASSAGTGDQPQHF. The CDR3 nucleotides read TGTGCCAGCAGCGCCGGGACAGGGGATCAGCCCCAGCATTTT.

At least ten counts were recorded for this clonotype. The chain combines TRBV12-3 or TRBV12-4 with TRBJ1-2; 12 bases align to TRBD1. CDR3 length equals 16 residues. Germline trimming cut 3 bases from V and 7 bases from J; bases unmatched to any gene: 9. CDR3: CASSFGTGGAESGYTF. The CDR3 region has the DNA TGTGCCAGCAGTTTTGGGACAGGGGGCGCTGAGAGTGGCTACACCTTC.